This TCR beta chain was obtained from a study of shared clonotypes between healthy human individuals. The V gene's germline CDR1 is LNHDA and CDR2 SQIVND (reference sequence). The CDR3 covers 16 residues. Trimming at V came to 7 bases and at J to 0 bases, leaving 9 bases not matched to a gene. Sequencing was performed with immunoSEQ multiplex PCR; in TCRdb, only in-frame clones are kept and a portion is missing. The sample records roughly 1,500,000 clones, around 98.5% being singletons. Sample: naive CD4+ T cells sorted from blood. The subset here: CD45RA+ positively selected. The receptor was derived from a man aged 25 to 45 in good health. The gene calls are TRBV19 and TRBJ1-5; the match to TRBD1 covers 7 bases. CDR3 DNA: TGTGCCAGTATGGACAGGATATTCTATAGCAATCAGCCCCAGCATTTT. It translates to CASMDRIFYSNQPQHF.